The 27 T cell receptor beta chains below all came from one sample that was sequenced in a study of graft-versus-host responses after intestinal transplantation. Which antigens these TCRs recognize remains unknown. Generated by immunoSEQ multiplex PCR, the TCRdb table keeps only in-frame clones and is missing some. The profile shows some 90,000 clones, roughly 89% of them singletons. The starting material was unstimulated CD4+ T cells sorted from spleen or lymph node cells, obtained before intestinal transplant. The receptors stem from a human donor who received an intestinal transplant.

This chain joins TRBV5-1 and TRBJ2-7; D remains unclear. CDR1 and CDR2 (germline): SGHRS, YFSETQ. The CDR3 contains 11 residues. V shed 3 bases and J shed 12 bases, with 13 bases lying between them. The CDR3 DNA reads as TGCGCCAGCAGCTCCGGGTCCGCGCGGTACTTC. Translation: CASSSGSARYF.

Here the CDR3 reads CASSLAQTAGANVLTF. Here the CDR3 DNA reads TGTGCCAGCAGCTTGGCCCAGACCGCTGGGGCCAACGTCCTGACTTTC. This chain links TRBV5-4 with TRBJ2-6; D is unresolved. The germline CDR1 and CDR2 sequences are SGHNT and YYREEE (reference sequence). V lost 0 bases and J lost 2, with 9 bases in between. This CDR3 comprises 16 residues. The whole variable domain, filled in from reference TRBV5-4 and TRBJ2-6, reads ETGVTQSPTHLIKTRGQQVTLRCSSQSGHNTVSWYQQALGQGPQFIFQYYREEENGRGNFPPRFSGLQFPNYSSELNVNALELDDSALYLCASSLAQTAGANVLTFGAGSRLTVL.

The CDR3 region has the DNA TGTGCCTTCCAGGGAACCACTAATCAGCCCCAGCATTTT. Residues: CAFQGTTNQPQHF. The chain has TRBV30 and TRBJ1-5; D perhaps matches TRBD1 (5 bases). The CDR3 length is 13 residues. CDR1 is GTSNPN and CDR2 is SVGIG in the germline V gene (reference sequence). The ends were cut back, 7 bases at V and 4 bases at J, with 14 bases in the middle.

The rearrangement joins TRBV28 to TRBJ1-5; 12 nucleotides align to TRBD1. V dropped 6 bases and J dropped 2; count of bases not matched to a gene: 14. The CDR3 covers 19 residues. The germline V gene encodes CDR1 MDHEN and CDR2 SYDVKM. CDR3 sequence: CASSPTGTGGALGNQPQHF. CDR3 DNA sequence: TGTGCCAGCAGCCCCACGGGGACAGGGGGCGCATTAGGCAATCAGCCCCAGCATTTT.

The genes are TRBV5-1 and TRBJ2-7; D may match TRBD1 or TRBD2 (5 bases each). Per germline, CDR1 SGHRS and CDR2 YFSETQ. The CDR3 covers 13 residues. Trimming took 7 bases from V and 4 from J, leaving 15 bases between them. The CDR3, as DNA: TGCGCCAGCTCCCGGACTTCAGGGTACGAGCAGTACTTC. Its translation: CASSRTSGYEQYF.

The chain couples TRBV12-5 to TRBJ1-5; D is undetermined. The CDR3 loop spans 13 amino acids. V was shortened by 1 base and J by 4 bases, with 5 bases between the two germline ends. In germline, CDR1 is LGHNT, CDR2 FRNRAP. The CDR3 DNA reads TGTGCTAGTGGTTTGGGACAAAATCAGCCCCAGCATTTT. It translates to CASGLGQNQPQHF. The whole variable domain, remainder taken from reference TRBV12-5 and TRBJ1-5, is DARVTQTPRHKVTEMGQEVTMRCQPILGHNTVFWYRQTMMQGLELLAYFRNRAPLDDSGMPKDRFSAEMPDATLATLKIQPSEPRDSAVYFCASGLGQNQPQHFGDGTRLSIL.

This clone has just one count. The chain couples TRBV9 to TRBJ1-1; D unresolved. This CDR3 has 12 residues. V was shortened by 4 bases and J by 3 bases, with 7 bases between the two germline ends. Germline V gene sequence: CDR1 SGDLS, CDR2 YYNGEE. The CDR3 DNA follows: TGTGCCAGCAGCTTTAGAGACACTGAAGCTTTCTTT. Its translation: CASSFRDTEAFF. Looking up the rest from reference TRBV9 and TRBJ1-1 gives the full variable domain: DSGVTQTPKHLITATGQRVTLRCSPRSGDLSVYWYQQSLDQGLQFLIQYYNGEERAKGNILERFSAQQFPDLHSELNLSSLELGDSALYFCASSFRDTEAFFGQGTRLTVV.

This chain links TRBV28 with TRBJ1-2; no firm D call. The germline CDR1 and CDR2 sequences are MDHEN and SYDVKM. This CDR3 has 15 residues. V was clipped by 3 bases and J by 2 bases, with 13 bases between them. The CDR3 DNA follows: TGTGCCAGCAGTTTCGGTCTCGGCGGGAACTATGGCTACACCTTC. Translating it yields CASSFGLGGNYGYTF.

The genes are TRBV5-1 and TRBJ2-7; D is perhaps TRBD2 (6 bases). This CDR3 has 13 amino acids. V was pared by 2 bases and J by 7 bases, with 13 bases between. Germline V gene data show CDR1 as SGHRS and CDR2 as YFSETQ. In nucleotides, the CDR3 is TGCGCCAGCAGCTTCTCGGGACTGGGGGAGCAGTACTTC. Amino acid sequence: CASSFSGLGEQYF.

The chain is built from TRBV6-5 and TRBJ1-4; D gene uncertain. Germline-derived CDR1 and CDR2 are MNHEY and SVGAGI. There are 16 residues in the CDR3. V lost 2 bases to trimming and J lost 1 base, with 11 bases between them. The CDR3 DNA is TGTGCCAGCAGTTACGGGGTCCCCCTAACTAATGAAAAACTGTTTTTT. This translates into CASSYGVPLTNEKLFF.

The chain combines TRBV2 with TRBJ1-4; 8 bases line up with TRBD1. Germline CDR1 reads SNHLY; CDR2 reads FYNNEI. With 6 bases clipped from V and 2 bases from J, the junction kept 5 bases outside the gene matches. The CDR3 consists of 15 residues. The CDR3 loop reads CASRGQGTTNEKLFF. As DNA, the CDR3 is TGTGCCAGCAGAGGACAGGGTACCACTAATGAAAAACTGTTTTTT.

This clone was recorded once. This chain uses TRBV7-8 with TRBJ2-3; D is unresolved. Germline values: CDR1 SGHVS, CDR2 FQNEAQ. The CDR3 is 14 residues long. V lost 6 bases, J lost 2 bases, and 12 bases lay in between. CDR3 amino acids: CASRPQDYTDTQYF. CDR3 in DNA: TGTGCCAGCAGGCCCCAAGATTACACAGATACGCAGTATTTT.

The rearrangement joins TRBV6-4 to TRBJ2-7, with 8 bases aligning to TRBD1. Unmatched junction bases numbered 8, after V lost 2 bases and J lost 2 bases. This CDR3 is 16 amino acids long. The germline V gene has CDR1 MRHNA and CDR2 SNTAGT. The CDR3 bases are TGTGCCAGCAGTGACCTTCGACAGGGGCTGGCCTACGAGCAGTACTTC. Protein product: CASSDLRQGLAYEQYF.

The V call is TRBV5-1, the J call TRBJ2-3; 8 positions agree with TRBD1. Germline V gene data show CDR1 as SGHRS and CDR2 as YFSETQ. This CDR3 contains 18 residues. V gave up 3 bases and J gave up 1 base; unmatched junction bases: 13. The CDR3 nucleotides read TGCGCCAGCAGCTCTAACCCAACCGGGACAGGAGGCACAGATACGCAGTATTTT. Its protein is CASSSNPTGTGGTDTQYF.

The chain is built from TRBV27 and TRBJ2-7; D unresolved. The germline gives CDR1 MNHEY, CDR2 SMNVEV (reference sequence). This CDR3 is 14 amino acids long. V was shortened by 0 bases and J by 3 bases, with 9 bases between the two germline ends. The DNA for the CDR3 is TGTGCCAGCAGTTTATCGTTAGGCGGCTACGAGCAGTACTTC. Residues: CASSLSLGGYEQYF.

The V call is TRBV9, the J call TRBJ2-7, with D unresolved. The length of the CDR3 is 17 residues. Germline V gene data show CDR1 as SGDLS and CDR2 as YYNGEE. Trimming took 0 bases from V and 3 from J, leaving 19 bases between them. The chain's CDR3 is CASSVGGWARPDYEQYF. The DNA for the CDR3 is TGTGCCAGCAGCGTAGGAGGATGGGCGAGACCCGACTACGAGCAGTACTTC.

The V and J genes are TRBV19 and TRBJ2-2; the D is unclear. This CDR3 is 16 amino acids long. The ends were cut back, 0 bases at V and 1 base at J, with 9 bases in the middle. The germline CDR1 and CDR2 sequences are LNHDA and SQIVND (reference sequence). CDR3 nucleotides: TGTGCCAGTAGTATAGAAGTACTTATGAACACCGGGGAGCTGTTTTTT. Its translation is CASSIEVLMNTGELFF. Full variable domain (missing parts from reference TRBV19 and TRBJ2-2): DGGITQSPKYLFRKEGQNVTLSCEQNLNHDAMYWYRQDPGQGLRLIYYSQIVNDFQKGDIAEGYSVSREKKESFPLTVTSAQKNPTAFYLCASSIEVLMNTGELFFGEGSRLTVL.

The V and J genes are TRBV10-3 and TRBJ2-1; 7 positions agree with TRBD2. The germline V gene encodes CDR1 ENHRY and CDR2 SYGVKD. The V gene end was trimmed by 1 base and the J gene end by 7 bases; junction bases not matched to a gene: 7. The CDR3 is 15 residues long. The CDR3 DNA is TGTGCCATCAGTGAGTTGAGCGGGACGTCGAATGAGCAGTTCTTC. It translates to CAISELSGTSNEQFF.

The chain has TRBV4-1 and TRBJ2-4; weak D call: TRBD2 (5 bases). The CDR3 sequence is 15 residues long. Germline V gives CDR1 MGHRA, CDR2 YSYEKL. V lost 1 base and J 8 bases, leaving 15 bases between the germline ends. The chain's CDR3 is CASSQGRSGRDIQYF. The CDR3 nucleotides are TGCGCCAGCAGCCAAGGGAGAAGTGGGCGGGACATTCAGTACTTC.

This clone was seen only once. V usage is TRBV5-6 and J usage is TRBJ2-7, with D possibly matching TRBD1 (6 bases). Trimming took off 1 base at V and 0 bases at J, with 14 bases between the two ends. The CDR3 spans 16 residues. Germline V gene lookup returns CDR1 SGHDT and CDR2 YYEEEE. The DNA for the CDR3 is TGTGCCAGCAGCTTGTATACAGGGTTCGACTCCTACGAGCAGTACTTC. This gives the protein CASSLYTGFDSYEQYF.

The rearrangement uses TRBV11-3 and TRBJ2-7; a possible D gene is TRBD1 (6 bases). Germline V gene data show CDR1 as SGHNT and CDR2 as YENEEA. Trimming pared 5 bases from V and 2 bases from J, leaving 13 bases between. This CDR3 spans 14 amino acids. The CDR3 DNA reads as TGTGCCAGCAGCCCCGGACAGAAACCCTACGAGCAGTACTTC. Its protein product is CASSPGQKPYEQYF.

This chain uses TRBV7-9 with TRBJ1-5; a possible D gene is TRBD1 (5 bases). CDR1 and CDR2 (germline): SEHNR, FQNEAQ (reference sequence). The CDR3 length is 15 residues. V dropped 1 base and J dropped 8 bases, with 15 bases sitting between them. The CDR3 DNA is TGTGCCAGCAGCTTAGAGGGATTCAGGGAGGAGCCCCAGCATTTT. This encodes CASSLEGFREEPQHF.

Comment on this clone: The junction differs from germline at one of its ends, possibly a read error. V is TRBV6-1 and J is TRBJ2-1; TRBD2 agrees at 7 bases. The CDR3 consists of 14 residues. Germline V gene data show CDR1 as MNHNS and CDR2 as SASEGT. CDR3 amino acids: CASSKAGKYNEQFF. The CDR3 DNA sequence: TGTGCCAGCAGTAAAGCGGGGAAGTATAATGAGCAGTTCTTC.

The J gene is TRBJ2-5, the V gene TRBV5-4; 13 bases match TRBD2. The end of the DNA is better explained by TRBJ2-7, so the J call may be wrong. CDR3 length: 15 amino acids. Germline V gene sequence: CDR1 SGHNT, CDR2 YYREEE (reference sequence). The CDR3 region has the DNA TGTGCCAGCAGCAAATCGGGACTAGCGGGACGCGAGCAGTACTTC. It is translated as CASSKSGLAGREQYF.

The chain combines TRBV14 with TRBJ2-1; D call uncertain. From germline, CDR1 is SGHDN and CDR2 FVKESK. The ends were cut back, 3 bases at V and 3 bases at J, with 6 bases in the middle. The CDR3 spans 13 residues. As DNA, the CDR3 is TGTGCCAGCAGCCAGACCTTCTACAATGAGCAGTTCTTC. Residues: CASSQTFYNEQFF. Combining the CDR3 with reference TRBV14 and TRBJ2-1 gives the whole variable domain EAGVTQFPSHSVIEKGQTVTLRCDPISGHDNLYWYRRVMGKEIKFLLHFVKESKQDESGMPNNRFLAERTGGTYSTLKVQPAELEDSGVYFCASSQTFYNEQFFGPGTRLTVL.

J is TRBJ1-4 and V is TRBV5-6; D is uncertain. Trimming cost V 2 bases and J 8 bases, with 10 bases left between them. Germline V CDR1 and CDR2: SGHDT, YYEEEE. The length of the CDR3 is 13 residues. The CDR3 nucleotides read TGTGCCAGCAGCTTACGGCACTCGGAAAAACTGTTTTTT. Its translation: CASSLRHSEKLFF.

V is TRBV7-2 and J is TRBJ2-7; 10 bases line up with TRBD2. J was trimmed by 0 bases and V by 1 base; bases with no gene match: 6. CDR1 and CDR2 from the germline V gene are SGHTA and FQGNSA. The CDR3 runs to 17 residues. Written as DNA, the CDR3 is TGTGCCAGCAGCTTAGTTGGGACTAGCGTATTCTCCTACGAGCAGTACTTC. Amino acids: CASSLVGTSVFSYEQYF.